The T cell receptor (beta chain) described here comes from a study of blood T cell repertoires in COVID-19. Across the whole study: Samples representing acute and convalescent COVID-19 were sourced from the United States, Italy and Spain. PBMCs, B-cell-depleted T cells, or T cells were the source of the cDNA or gDNA that made up the material.

This clone was detected only once. In the original workflow: Reference gene primer amplification gave nucleated cell count estimates. Profiled with immunoSEQ multiplex PCR; TCRdb holds only in-frame clones, not every one. V and J calls and clone size are copied from that table; D and trimming were computed from the DNA. The top ten clones hold roughly 13% of a sample with 35,000 to 50,000 clones, 70% to 90% of them seen once. The sequence was obtained from a woman aged 70-85 years in a cohort sampled during active COVID-19. The sample was peripheral blood.

Written as DNA, the CDR3 is TGTGCCAGTAGTATAAAAGCGGGAGGCACCGGGGAGCTGTTTTTT. It is translated as CASSIKAGGTGELFF. The chain is built from TRBV19 and TRBJ2-2; 9 nucleotides agree with TRBD2. The CDR3 has 15 amino acids. V trimming: 2 bases; J trimming: 4 bases; junction bases outside the gene matches: 2. Per germline, CDR1 LNHDA and CDR2 SQIVND (reference sequence).